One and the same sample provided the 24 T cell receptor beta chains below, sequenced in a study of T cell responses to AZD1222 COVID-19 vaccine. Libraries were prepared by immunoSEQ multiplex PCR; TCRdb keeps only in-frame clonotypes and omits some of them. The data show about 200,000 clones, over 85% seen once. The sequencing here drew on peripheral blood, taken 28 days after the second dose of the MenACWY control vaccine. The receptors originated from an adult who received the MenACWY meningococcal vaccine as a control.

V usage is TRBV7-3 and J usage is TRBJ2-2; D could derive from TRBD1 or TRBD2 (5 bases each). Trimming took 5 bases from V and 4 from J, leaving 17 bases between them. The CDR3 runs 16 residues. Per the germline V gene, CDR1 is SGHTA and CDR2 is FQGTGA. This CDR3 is CASSRRAGGGTGELFF. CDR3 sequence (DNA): TGTGCCAGCAGCCGCCGCGCGGGTGGGGGCACCGGGGAGCTGTTTTTT.

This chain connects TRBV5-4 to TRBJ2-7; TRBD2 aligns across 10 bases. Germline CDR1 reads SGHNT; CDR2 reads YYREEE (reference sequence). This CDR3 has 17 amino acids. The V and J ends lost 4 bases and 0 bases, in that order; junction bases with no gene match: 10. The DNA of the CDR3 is TGTGCCAGCAGCGGCGACATTACTAGCGGGAACTCCTACGAGCAGTACTTC. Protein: CASSGDITSGNSYEQYF.

CDR3 coding DNA: TGCGCCAGCAGCCAAGATGTAGGGGCCGTCGCTATCCAGTATGGCTACACCTTC. Translated: CASSQDVGAVAIQYGYTF. The V call is TRBV4-1, the J call TRBJ1-2; perhaps TRBD1 as D (5 bases). Deletions cut 0 bases from V and 5 bases from J, with 22 bases between. CDR1 and CDR2 (germline): MGHRA, YSYEKL. This CDR3 is built from 18 residues.

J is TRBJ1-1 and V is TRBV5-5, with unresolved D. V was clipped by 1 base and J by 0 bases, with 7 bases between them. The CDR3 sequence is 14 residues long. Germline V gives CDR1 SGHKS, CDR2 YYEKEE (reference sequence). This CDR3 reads CASSLLTVNTEAFF. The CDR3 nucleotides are TGTGCCAGCAGCTTGTTGACGGTGAACACTGAAGCTTTCTTT.

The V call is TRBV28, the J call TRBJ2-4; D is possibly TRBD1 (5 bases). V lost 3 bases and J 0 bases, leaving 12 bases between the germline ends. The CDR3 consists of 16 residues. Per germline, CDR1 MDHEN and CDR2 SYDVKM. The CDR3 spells CASSFRQLLAKNIQYF. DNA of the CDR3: TGTGCCAGCAGTTTCCGACAGCTTCTAGCCAAAAACATTCAGTACTTC.

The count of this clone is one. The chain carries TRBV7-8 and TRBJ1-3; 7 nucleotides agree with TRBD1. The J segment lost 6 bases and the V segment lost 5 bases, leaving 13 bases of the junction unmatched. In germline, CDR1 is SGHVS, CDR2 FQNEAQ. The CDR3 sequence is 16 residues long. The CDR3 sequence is CASSLGMRQGLNTIYF. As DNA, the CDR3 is TGTGCCAGCAGCCTAGGGATGAGACAGGGCCTAAACACCATATATTTT.

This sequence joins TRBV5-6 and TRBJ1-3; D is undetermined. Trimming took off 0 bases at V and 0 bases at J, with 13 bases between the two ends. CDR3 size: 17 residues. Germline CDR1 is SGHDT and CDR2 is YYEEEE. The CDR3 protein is CASSLAGGSRSGNTIYF. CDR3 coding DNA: TGTGCCAGCAGCTTGGCGGGTGGATCCCGCTCTGGAAACACCATATATTTT.

The CDR3 region has the DNA TGTGCCAGCAGTTTATGGACAGGGGGCCTCATGAACACTGAAGCTTTCTTT. It is translated as CASSLWTGGLMNTEAFF. J is TRBJ1-1 and V is TRBV28, with 10 bases identical to TRBD1. The CDR3 covers 17 residues. V shed 0 bases, J shed 0 bases, and the junction held 4 bases outside the gene matches. The germline gives CDR1 MDHEN, CDR2 SYDVKM. The full variable domain, in which reference TRBV28 and TRBJ1-1 provide the parts outside the CDR3, is DVKVTQSSRYLVKRTGEKVFLECVQDMDHENMFWYRQDPGLGLRLIYFSYDVKMKEKGDIPEGYSVSREKKERFSLILESASTNQTSMYLCASSLWTGGLMNTEAFFGQGTRLTVV.

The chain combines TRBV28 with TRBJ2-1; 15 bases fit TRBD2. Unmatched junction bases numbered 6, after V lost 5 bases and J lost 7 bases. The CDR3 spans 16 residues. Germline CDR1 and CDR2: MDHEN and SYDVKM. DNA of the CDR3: TGTGCCAGCAGTCCCTCCGGGACTAGCGGGAGGAATGAGCAGTTCTTC. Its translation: CASSPSGTSGRNEQFF. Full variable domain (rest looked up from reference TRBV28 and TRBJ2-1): DVKVTQSSRYLVKRTGEKVFLECVQDMDHENMFWYRQDPGLGLRLIYFSYDVKMKEKGDIPEGYSVSREKKERFSLILESASTNQTSMYLCASSPSGTSGRNEQFFGPGTRLTVL.

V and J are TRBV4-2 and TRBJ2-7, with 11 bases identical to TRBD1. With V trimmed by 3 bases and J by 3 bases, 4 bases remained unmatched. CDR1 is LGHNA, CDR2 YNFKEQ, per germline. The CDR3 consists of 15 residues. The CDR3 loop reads CASSQAGQGGYEQYF. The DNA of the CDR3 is TGTGCCAGCAGCCAGGCGGGACAGGGGGGCTACGAGCAGTACTTC.

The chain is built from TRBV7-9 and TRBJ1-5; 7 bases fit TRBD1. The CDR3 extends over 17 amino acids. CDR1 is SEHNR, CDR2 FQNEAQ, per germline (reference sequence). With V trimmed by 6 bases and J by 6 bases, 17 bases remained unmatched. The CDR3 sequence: CASSSDSDTGARQPQHF. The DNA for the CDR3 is TGTGCCAGCAGTTCAGATTCCGATACAGGGGCACGTCAGCCCCAGCATTTT.

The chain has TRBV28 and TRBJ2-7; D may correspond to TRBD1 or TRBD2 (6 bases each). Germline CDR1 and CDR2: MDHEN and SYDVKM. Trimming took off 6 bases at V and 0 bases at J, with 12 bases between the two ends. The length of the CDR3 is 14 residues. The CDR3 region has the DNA TGTGCCAGCAGGGGGGCGGGGCGCTCCTACGAGCAGTACTTC. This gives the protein CASRGAGRSYEQYF.

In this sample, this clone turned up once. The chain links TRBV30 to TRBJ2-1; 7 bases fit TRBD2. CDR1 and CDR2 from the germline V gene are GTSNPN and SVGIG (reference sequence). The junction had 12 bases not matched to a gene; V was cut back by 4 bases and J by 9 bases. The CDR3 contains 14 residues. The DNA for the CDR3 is TGTGCCTGGAAGAAGACGGGACTAAGTGGTGAGCAGTTCTTC. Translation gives CAWKKTGLSGEQFF.

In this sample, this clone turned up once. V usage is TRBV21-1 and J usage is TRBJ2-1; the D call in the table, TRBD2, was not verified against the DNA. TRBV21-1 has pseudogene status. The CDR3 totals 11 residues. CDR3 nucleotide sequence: TGTGCCAGCAGCGGAGGGAATGAGCAGTTCTTC. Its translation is CASSGGNEQFF.

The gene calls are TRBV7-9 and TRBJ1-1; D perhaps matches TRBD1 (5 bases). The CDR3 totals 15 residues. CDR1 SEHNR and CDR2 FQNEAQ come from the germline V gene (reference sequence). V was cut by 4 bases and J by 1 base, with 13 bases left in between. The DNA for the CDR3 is TGTGCCAGCAGCTCGTGGGGGATGGGGAACACTGAAGCTTTCTTT. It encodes CASSSWGMGNTEAFF.

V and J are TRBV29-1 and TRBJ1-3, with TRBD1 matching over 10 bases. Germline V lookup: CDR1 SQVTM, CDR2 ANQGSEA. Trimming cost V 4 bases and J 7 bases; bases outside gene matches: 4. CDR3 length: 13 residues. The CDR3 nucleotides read TGCAGCGTTGTGCGGACAGGGGGGAACACCATATATTTT. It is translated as CSVVRTGGNTIYF.

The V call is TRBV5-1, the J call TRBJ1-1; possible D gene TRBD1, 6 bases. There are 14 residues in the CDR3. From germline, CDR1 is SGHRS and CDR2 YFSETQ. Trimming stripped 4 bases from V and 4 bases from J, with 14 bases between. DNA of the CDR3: TGCGCCAGCAGCGCGACACAGGGAGTCACTGAAGCTTTCTTT. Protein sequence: CASSATQGVTEAFF.

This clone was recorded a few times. This chain's CDR3 is CASSLGGGLDAEAFF. The DNA for the CDR3 is TGCGCCAGCAGCTTGGGCGGGGGGCTGGACGCTGAAGCTTTCTTT. This chain connects TRBV5-1 to TRBJ1-1; D possibly corresponds to TRBD1 (6 bases). The CDR3 is 15 amino acids. Germline CDR1 reads SGHRS; CDR2 reads YFSETQ. With 0 bases removed from V and 6 bases from J, the gap between germline ends came to 15 bases.

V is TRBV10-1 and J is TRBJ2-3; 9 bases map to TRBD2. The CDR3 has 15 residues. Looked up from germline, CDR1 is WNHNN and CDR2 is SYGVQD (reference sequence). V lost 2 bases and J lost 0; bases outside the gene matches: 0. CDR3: CASSETSGSTDTQYF. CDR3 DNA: TGCGCCAGCAGTGAGACTAGCGGGAGCACAGATACGCAGTATTTT.

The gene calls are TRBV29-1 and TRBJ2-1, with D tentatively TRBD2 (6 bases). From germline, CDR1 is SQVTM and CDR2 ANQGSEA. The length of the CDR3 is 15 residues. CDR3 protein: CSASPGPGGYNEQFF. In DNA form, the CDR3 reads TGCAGTGCCTCCCCGGGACCCGGGGGCTACAATGAGCAGTTCTTC.

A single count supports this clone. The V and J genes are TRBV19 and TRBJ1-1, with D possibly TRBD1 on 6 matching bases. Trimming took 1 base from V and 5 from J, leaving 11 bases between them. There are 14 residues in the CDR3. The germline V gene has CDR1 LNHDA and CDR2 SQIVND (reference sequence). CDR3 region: CASSIGTVGTEAFF. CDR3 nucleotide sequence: TGTGCCAGTAGTATAGGGACAGTCGGTACTGAAGCTTTCTTT.

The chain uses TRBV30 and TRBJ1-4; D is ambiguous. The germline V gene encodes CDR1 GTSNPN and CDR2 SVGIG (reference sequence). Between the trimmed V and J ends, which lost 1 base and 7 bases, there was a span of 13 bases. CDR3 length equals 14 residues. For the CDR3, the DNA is TGTGCCTGGAGTGCCTTTTACGGTGGTGAAAAACTGTTTTTT. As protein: CAWSAFYGGEKLFF.

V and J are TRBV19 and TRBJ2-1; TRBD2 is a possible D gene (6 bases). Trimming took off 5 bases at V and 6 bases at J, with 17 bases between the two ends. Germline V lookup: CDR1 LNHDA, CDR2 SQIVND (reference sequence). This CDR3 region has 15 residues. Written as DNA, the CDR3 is TGTGCCAGTAGTTTAGGAGGGAGAAGAGCCAATGAGCAGTTCTTC. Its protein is CASSLGGRRANEQFF. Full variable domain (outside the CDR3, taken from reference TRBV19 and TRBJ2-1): DGGITQSPKYLFRKEGQNVTLSCEQNLNHDAMYWYRQDPGQGLRLIYYSQIVNDFQKGDIAEGYSVSREKKESFPLTVTSAQKNPTAFYLCASSLGGRRANEQFFGPGTRLTVL.

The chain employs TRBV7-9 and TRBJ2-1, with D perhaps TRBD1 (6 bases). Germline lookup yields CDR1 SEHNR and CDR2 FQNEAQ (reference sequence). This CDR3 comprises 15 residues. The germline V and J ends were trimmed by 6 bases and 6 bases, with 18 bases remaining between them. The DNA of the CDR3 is TGTGCCAGCAGGTCCAGCCTCCGGGACACCAATGAGCAGTTCTTC. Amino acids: CASRSSLRDTNEQFF.